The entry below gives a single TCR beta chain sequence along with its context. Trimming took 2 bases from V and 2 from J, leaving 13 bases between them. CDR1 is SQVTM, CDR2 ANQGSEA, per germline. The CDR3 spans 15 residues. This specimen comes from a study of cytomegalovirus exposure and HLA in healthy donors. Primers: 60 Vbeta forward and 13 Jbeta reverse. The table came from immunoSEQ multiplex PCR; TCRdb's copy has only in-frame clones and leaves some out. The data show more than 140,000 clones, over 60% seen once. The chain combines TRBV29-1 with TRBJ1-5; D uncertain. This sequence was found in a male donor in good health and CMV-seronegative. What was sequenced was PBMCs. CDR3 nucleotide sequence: TGCAGCGTTGAATTGAGCGGGGTGGGCAATCAGCCCCAGCATTTT. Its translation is CSVELSGVGNQPQHF.